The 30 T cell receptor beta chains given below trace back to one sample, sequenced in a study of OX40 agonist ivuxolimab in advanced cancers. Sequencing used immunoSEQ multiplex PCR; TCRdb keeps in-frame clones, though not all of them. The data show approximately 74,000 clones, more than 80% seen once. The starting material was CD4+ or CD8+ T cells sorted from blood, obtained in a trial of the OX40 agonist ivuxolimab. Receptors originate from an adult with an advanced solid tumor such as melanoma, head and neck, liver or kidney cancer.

The CDR3 region is CAISEADNQPQHF. CDR3 nucleotides: TGTGCCATCAGTGAGGCGGACAACCAGCCCCAGCATTTT. The rearrangement joins TRBV10-3 to TRBJ1-5, with D tentatively TRBD1 (5 bases). V shed 2 bases and J shed 7 bases, with 9 bases lying between them. From germline, CDR1 is ENHRY and CDR2 SYGVKD. This CDR3 is 13 amino acids long.

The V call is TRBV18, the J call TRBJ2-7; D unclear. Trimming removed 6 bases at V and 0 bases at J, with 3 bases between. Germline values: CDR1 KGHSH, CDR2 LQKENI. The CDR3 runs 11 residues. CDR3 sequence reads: CASSNSYEQYF. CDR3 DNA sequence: TGTGCCAGCTCGAACTCCTACGAGCAGTACTTC.

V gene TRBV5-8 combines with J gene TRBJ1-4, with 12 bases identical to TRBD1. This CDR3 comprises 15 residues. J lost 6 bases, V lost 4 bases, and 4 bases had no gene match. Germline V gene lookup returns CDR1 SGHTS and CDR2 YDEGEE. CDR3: CASSQGTGGYEKLFF. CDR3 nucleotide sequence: TGTGCCAGCAGCCAAGGGACAGGGGGCTATGAAAAACTGTTTTTT.

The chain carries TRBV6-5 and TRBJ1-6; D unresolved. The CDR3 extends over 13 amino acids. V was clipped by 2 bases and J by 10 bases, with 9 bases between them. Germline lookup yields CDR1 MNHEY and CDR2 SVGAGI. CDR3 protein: CASSYEEESPLHF. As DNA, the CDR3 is TGTGCCAGCAGTTACGAGGAGGAATCACCCCTCCACTTT.

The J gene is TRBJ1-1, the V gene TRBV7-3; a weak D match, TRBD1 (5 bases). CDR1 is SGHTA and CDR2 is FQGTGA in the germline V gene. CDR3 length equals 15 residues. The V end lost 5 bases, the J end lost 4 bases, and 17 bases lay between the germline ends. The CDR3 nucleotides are TGTGCCAGCAGCCCCCAGGGAAAGGTTGGCACTGAAGCTTTCTTT. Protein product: CASSPQGKVGTEAFF.

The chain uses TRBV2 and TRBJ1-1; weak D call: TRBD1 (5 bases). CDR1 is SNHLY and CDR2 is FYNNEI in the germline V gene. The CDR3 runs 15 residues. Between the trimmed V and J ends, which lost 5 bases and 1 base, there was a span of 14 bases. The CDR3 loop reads CASSPRGQGNTEAFF. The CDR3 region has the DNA TGTGCCAGCAGTCCAAGAGGACAAGGGAACACTGAAGCTTTCTTT.

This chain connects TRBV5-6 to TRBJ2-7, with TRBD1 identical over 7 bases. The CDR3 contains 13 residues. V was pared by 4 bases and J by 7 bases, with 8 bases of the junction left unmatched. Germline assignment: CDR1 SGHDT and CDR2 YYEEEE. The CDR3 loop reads CASSTRQGREQYF. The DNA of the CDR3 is TGTGCCAGCAGCACTCGACAGGGACGGGAGCAGTACTTC.

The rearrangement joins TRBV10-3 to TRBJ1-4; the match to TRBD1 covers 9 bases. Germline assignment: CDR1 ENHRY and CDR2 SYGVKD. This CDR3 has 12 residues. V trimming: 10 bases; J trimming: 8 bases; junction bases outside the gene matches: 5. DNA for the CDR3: TGTGCCACCGGGACAGGGAAGGAAAAACTGTTTTTT. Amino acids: CATGTGKEKLFF.

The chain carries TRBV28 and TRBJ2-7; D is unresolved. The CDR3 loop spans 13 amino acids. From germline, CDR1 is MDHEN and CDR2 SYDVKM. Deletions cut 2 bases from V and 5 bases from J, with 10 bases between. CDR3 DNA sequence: TGTGCCAGCAGTTTACTCCCCCTGAACGAGCAGTACTTC. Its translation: CASSLLPLNEQYF.

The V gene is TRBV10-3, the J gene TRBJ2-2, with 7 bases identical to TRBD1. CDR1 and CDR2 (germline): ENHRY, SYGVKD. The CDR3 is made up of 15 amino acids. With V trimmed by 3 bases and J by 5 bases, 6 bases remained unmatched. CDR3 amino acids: CAISELGRGTGELFF. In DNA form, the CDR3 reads TGTGCCATCAGTGAATTGGGCAGGGGGACCGGGGAGCTGTTTTTT.

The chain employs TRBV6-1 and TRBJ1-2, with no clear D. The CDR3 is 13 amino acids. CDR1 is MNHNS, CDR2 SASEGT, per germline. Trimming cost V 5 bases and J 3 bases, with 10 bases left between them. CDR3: CASSPDMDYGYTF. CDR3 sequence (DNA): TGTGCCAGCAGTCCCGACATGGACTATGGCTACACCTTC.

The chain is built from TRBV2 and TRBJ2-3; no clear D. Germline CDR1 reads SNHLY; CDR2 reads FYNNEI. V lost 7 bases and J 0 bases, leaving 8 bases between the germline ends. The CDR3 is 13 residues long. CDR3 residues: CASTSDSTDTQYF. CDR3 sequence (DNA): TGTGCCAGCACCTCGGATAGCACAGATACGCAGTATTTT.

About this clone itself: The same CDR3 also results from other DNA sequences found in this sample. Written as DNA, the CDR3 is TGTGCCAGCTCACTAGCTAGCTCCTACGAGCAGTACTTC. It codes for CASSLASSYEQYF. The rearrangement joins TRBV18 to TRBJ2-7; unclear D gene. The CDR3 has 13 residues. Trimming removed 4 bases from V and 0 bases from J, with 7 bases in between. Germline V gene data show CDR1 as KGHSH and CDR2 as LQKENI.

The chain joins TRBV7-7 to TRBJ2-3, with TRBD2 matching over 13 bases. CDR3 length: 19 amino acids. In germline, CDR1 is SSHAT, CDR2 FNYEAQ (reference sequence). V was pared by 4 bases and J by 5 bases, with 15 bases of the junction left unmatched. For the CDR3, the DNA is TGTGCCAGCAGCTCTACAAGGAGGACTAGCGGGAGTTCCAGAGATACGCAGTATTTT. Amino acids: CASSSTRRTSGSSRDTQYF.

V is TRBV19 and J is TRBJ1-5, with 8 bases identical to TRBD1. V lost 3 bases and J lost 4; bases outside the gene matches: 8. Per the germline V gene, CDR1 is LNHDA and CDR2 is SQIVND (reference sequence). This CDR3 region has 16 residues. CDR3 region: CASSMSQGDINQPQHF. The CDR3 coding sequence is TGTGCCAGTAGTATGTCACAGGGGGACATTAATCAGCCCCAGCATTTT.

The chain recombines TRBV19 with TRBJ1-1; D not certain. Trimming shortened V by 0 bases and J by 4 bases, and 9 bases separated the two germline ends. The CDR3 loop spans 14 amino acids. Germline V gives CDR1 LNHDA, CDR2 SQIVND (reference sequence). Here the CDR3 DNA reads TGTGCCAGTAGTATAGATCGGAGCCTCACTGAAGCTTTCTTT. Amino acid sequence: CASSIDRSLTEAFF.

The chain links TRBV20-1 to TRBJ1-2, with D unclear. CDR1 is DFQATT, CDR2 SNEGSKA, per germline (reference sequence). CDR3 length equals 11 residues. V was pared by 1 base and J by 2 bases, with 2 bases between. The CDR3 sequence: CSARVNYGYTF. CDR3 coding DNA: TGCAGTGCTAGAGTGAACTATGGCTACACCTTC.

CDR3 region: CASTRSRDRDEQYF. CDR3 sequence (DNA): TGTGCCAGCACCAGGTCCCGGGACAGGGACGAGCAGTACTTC. V is TRBV6-1 and J is TRBJ2-5; 9 bases fit TRBD1. TRBJ2-7 explains the end of the DNA better; the J call may be wrong. The CDR3 runs to 14 residues. Germline V CDR1 and CDR2: MNHNS, SASEGT.

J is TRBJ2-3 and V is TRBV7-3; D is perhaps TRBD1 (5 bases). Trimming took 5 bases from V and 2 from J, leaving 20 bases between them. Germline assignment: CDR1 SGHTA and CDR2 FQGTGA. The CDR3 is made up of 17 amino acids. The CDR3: CASSLDTFYGHTDTQYF. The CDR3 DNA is TGTGCCAGCAGCCTGGACACCTTTTATGGTCACACAGATACGCAGTATTTT.

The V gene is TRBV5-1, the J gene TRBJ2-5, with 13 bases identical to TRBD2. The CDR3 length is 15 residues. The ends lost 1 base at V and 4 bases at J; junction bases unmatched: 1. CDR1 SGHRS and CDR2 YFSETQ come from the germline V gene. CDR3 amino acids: CASSLTSGRGETQYF. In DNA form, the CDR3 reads TGCGCCAGCAGCTTGACTAGCGGGAGGGGAGAGACCCAGTACTTC.

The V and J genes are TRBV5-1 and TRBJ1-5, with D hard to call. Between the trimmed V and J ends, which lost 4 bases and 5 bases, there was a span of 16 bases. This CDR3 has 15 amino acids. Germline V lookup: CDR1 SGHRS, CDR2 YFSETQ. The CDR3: CASSPLVGRDQPQHF. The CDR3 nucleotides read TGCGCCAGCAGCCCTTTGGTCGGTCGTGATCAGCCCCAGCATTTT.

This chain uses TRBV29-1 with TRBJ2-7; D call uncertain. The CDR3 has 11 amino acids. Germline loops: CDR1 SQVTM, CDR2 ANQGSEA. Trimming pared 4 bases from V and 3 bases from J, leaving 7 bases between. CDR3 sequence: CSVVTGYEQYF. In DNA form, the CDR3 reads TGCAGCGTTGTCACCGGCTACGAGCAGTACTTC.

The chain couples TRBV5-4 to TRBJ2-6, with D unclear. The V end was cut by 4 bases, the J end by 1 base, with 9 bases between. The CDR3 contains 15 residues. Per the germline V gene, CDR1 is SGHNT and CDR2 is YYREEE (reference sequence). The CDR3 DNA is TGTGCCAGCAGCCTACCCAGGTCTGGGGCCAACGTCCTGACTTTC. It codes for CASSLPRSGANVLTF.

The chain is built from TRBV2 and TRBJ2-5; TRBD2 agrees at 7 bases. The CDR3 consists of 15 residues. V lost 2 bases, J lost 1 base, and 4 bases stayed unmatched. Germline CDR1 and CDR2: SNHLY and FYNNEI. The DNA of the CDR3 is TGTGCCAGCAGTGAACTAGCGGTGCTCCAAGAGACCCAGTACTTC. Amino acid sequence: CASSELAVLQETQYF.

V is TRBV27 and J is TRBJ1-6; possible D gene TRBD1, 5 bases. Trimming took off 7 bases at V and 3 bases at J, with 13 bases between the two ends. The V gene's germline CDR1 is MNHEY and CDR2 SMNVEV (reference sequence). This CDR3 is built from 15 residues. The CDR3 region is CASTPRTSYNSPLHF. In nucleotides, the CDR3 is TGTGCCAGCACTCCCCGGACAAGCTATAATTCACCCCTCCACTTT.

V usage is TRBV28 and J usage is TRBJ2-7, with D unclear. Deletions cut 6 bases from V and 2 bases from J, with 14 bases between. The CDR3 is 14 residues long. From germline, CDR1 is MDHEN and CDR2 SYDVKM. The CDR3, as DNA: TGTGCCAGCAGAAAATTTGCCACCACCTACGAGCAGTACTTC. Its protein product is CASRKFATTYEQYF.

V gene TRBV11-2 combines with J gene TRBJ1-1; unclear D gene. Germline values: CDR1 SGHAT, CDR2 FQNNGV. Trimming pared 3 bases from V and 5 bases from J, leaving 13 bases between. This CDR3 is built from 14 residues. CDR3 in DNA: TGTGCCAGCAGCTTTGAGGGTCCAAGAACTGAAGCTTTCTTT. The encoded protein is CASSFEGPRTEAFF. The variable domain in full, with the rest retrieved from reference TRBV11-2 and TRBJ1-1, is EAGVAQSPRYKIIEKRQSVAFWCNPISGHATLYWYQQILGQGPKLLIQFQNNGVVDDSQLPKDRFSAERLKGVDSTLKIQPAKLEDSAVYLCASSFEGPRTEAFFGQGTRLTVV.

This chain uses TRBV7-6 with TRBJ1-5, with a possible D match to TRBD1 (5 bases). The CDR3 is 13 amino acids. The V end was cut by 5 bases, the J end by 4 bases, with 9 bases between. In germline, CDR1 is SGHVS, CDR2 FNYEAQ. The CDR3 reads CASSPEGNQPQHF. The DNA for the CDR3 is TGTGCCAGCAGCCCCGAGGGGAATCAGCCCCAGCATTTT.

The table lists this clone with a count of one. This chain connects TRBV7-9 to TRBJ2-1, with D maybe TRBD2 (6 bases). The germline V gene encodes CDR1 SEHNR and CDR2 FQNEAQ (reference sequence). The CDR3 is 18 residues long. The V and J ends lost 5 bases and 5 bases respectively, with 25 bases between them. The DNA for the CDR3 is TGTGCCAGCAGCCACGCGAATTGGGCGGGGTTGGTGGACAATGAGCAGTTCTTC. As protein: CASSHANWAGLVDNEQFF.

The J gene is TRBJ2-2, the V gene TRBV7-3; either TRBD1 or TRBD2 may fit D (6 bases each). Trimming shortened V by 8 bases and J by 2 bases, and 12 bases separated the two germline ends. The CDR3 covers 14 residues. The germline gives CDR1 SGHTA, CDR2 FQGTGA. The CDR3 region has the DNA TGTGCCAGCGGAGGGGACACAAACACCGGGGAGCTGTTTTTT. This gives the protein CASGGDTNTGELFF.